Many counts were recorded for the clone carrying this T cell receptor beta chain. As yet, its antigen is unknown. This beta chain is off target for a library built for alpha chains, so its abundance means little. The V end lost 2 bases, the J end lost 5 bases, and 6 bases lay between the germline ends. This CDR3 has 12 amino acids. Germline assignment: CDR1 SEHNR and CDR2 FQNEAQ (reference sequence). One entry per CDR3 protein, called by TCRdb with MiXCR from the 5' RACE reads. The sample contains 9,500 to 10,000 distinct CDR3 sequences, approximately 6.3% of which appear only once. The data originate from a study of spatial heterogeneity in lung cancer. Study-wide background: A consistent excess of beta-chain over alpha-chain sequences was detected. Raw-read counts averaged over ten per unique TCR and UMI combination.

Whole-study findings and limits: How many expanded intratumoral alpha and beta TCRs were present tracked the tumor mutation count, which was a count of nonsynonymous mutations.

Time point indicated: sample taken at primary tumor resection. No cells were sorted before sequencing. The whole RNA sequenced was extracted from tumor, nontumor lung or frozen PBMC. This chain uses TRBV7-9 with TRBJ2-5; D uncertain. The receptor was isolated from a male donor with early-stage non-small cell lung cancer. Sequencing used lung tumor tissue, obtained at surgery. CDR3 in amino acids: CASSLPGETQYF. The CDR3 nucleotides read TGTGCCAGCAGCTTACCCGGTGAGACCCAGTACTTC.